Below are 21 T cell receptor beta chains sequenced from a single sample in a study of blood T cell repertoires in COVID-19. Repertoires were generated with immunoSEQ multiplex PCR, while TCRdb's copy carries only in-frame clones and drops some. The data contain about 260,000 clones, more than 75% of them singletons. Specimen: PBMCs or T cells enriched from blood (not recorded which). These receptors all stem from a woman aged 50 to 60 who had recovered from COVID-19.

The rearrangement joins TRBV3-1 (or the pseudogene TRBV3-2) to TRBJ1-6, with D perhaps matching TRBD1 (6 bases). This CDR3 contains 13 residues. Looked up from germline, CDR1 is LGHDT and CDR2 is YNNKEL (reference sequence). The V end was cut by 6 bases, the J end by 9 bases, with 12 bases between. The CDR3 coding sequence is TGTGCCAGCAGAAACCAGGGGTTTTCACCCCTCCACTTT. This codes for CASRNQGFSPLHF.

The V and J genes are TRBV6-5 and TRBJ2-1; TRBD2 aligns across 11 bases. Germline V lookup: CDR1 MNHEY, CDR2 SVGAGI. CDR3 size: 15 residues. Losses at the gene ends were 4 bases for V and 9 bases for J; bases not matched to a gene: 8. DNA of the CDR3: TGTGCCAGCAGTTCGGGGACTAGCGGCCCCCCTGAGCAGTTCTTC. This encodes CASSSGTSGPPEQFF.

The chain combines TRBV11-2 with TRBJ1-1; D perhaps matches TRBD1 (6 bases). V gave up 4 bases and J gave up 1 base, with 16 bases separating them. The germline CDR1 and CDR2 sequences are SGHAT and FQNNGV. The CDR3 sequence is 16 residues long. CDR3 nucleotide sequence: TGTGCCAGCAGCTCCCTCGGGGGGCGGGGGAACACTGAAGCTTTCTTT. This gives the protein CASSSLGGRGNTEAFF. The entire variable domain, with the rest obtained from reference TRBV11-2 and TRBJ1-1, is as follows: EAGVAQSPRYKIIEKRQSVAFWCNPISGHATLYWYQQILGQGPKLLIQFQNNGVVDDSQLPKDRFSAERLKGVDSTLKIQPAKLEDSAVYLCASSSLGGRGNTEAFFGQGTRLTVV.

The V call is TRBV27, the J call TRBJ1-1, with D hard to call. Trimming took off 6 bases at V and 11 bases at J, with 13 bases between the two ends. Germline V gene lookup returns CDR1 MNHEY and CDR2 SMNVEV (reference sequence). The CDR3 is made up of 11 amino acids. As DNA, the CDR3 is TGTGCCAGCAGCACGGGAGAACGGGCTTTCTTT. This codes for CASSTGERAFF.

This chain links TRBV2 with TRBJ1-1; weak D call: TRBD1 (5 bases). Germline-derived CDR1 and CDR2 are SNHLY and FYNNEI. The CDR3 covers 14 residues. With 6 bases removed from V and 1 base from J, the gap between germline ends came to 12 bases. CDR3 bases: TGTGCCAGCAGCTCCTCCGGACAGAACACTGAAGCTTTCTTT. Translation gives CASSSSGQNTEAFF.

This clone has more than one count but fewer than ten. The chain has TRBV7-8 and TRBJ1-2; 8 bases are shared with TRBD1. CDR1 is SGHVS, CDR2 FQNEAQ, per germline. This CDR3 contains 14 residues. V shed 6 bases and J 2 bases; nucleotides not matched to a gene: 5. The CDR3 coding sequence is TGTGCCAGCAGAGACAGACAGGGGAACTATGGCTACACCTTC. Its protein is CASRDRQGNYGYTF.

In this sample, this clone turned up once. The chain combines TRBV2 with TRBJ2-1; the match to TRBD2 covers 8 bases. Per the germline V gene, CDR1 is SNHLY and CDR2 is FYNNEI. This CDR3 spans 14 amino acids. The V gene end was trimmed by 8 bases and the J gene end by 10 bases; junction bases not matched to a gene: 13. This chain's CDR3 is CASDPGGLEGEQFF. The CDR3 nucleotides read TGTGCCAGCGACCCGGGAGGGCTGGAAGGAGAGCAGTTCTTC.

The chain couples TRBV11-2 to TRBJ1-5; 12 positions match TRBD1. The CDR3 has 15 amino acids. V was pared by 5 bases and J by 4 bases, with 3 bases of the junction left unmatched. The germline CDR1 and CDR2 sequences are SGHAT and FQNNGV. The CDR3 coding sequence is TGTGCCAGCAGCCCGGGACAGGGGGCGAATCAGCCCCAGCATTTT. Its protein is CASSPGQGANQPQHF.

The chain is built from TRBV4-1 and TRBJ1-1, with D perhaps matching TRBD1 (5 bases). CDR1 MGHRA and CDR2 YSYEKL come from the germline V gene. V gave up 4 bases and J gave up 5 bases, with 14 bases separating them. The CDR3 extends over 14 amino acids. The CDR3, as DNA: TGCGCCAGCAGCCGCCCCGGCAGGGATACTGAAGCTTTCTTT. Translated, it gives CASSRPGRDTEAFF.

The chain employs TRBV6-5 and TRBJ1-2; D gene uncertain. The CDR3 sequence is 12 residues long. Trimming pared 6 bases from V and 5 bases from J, leaving 10 bases between. Germline V gene sequence: CDR1 MNHEY, CDR2 SVGAGI. CDR3 in amino acids: CASSPAGYGYTF. The CDR3 DNA reads TGTGCCAGCAGCCCGGCGGGGTATGGCTACACCTTC.

The chain couples TRBV4-3 to TRBJ1-2, with a tentative D call TRBD1 (5 bases). Germline V lookup: CDR1 LGHNA, CDR2 YSLEER. V dropped 0 bases and J dropped 3 bases, with 14 bases sitting between them. CDR3 size: 16 residues. The CDR3 DNA reads as TGCGCCAGCAGCCAAGATAGAGGTCGGGGGTACTATGGCTACACCTTC. The encoded protein is CASSQDRGRGYYGYTF.

The V call is TRBV27, the J call TRBJ2-1; TRBD2 might be the D (6 bases). CDR3 size: 12 residues. The germline V gene has CDR1 MNHEY and CDR2 SMNVEV (reference sequence). V lost 3 bases and J lost 9, with 9 bases in between. DNA of the CDR3: TGTGCCAGCAGTTTTGGGGGGAGTGAGCAGTTCTTC. Its translation is CASSFGGSEQFF.

This clone came up once. This chain joins TRBV19 and TRBJ1-3; the D is unclear. Trimming pared 9 bases from V and 0 bases from J, leaving 12 bases between. This CDR3 contains 14 residues. CDR1 and CDR2 from the germline V gene are LNHDA and SQIVND (reference sequence). This CDR3 is CASPSGSSGNTIYF. CDR3 coding DNA: TGTGCCAGCCCGTCTGGGAGCTCTGGAAACACCATATATTTT.

V and J are TRBV20-1 and TRBJ2-1; a weak D match, TRBD1 (7 bases). CDR3 length: 14 residues. Germline V gene lookup returns CDR1 DFQATT and CDR2 SNEGSKA (reference sequence). Trimming shortened V by 3 bases and J by 7 bases, and 16 bases separated the two germline ends. The CDR3 bases are TGCAGTGCTAGTCAGGGGGGCGGTGTAAATGAGCAGTTCTTC. Protein sequence: CSASQGGGVNEQFF.

This chain links TRBV6-2 or TRBV6-3 with TRBJ2-7; 8 bases align to TRBD2. The V and J ends lost 0 bases and 3 bases, in that order; junction bases with no gene match: 7. The V gene's germline CDR1 is MNHEY and CDR2 SVGEGT. CDR3 length: 16 amino acids. CDR3 in amino acids: CASSYSSSGRSYEQYF. The DNA for the CDR3 is TGTGCCAGCAGTTACTCGAGCAGCGGGAGAAGCTACGAGCAGTACTTC.

The genes are TRBV2 and TRBJ1-2, with no clear D. The germline V gene encodes CDR1 SNHLY and CDR2 FYNNEI. The ends were cut back, 6 bases at V and 3 bases at J, with 8 bases in the middle. The CDR3 contains 12 residues. In DNA, the CDR3 is TGTGCCAGCAGGGAGGAGGACTATGGCTACACCTTC. It is translated as CASREEDYGYTF.

The gene calls are TRBV3-1 (or the pseudogene TRBV3-2) and TRBJ2-3; 9 bases are a match to TRBD2. The germline V gene encodes CDR1 LGHDT and CDR2 YNNKEL (reference sequence). The length of the CDR3 is 16 residues. Trimming cost V 0 bases and J 5 bases; bases outside gene matches: 6. The CDR3 coding sequence is TGTGCCAGCAGCCAAGAGCTAGCGGGATATTTAGATACGCAGTATTTT. Its translation is CASSQELAGYLDTQYF.

This rearrangement joins TRBV4-3 to TRBJ2-1; D may be TRBD2 (5 bases). Germline CDR1 LGHNA, CDR2 YSLEER. V dropped 3 bases and J dropped 5 bases, with 17 bases sitting between them. CDR3 length: 16 residues. The chain's CDR3 is CASSHPTSSGNNEQFF. The DNA for the CDR3 is TGCGCCAGCAGCCATCCGACCTCCAGCGGAAACAATGAGCAGTTCTTC.

The chain carries TRBV24-1 and TRBJ2-3; maybe TRBD1 (5 bases). The CDR3 loop spans 12 amino acids. The germline gives CDR1 KGHDR, CDR2 SFDVKD. The V end was cut by 3 bases, the J end by 6 bases, with 6 bases between. CDR3 in DNA: TGTGCCACCAGTGATCCAGGGGATACGCAGTATTTT. Amino acids: CATSDPGDTQYF.

The chain couples TRBV7-3 to TRBJ1-2, with 11 positions matching TRBD1. The germline V gene has CDR1 SGHTA and CDR2 FQGTGA. With 4 bases clipped from V and 1 base from J, the junction kept 14 bases outside the gene matches. This CDR3 contains 19 residues. CDR3 nucleotide sequence: TGTGCCAGCAGCTCGAGGTTGGGGACAGGGGGATCCCTTAACTATGGCTACACCTTC. As protein: CASSSRLGTGGSLNYGYTF.

The rearrangement links TRBV27 to TRBJ1-6; D is ambiguous. CDR1 and CDR2 from the germline V gene are MNHEY and SMNVEV (reference sequence). The germline V and J ends were trimmed by 0 bases and 6 bases, with 6 bases remaining between them. The length of the CDR3 is 14 residues. This CDR3 reads CASSLSSSNSPLHF. CDR3 sequence (DNA): TGTGCCAGCAGTTTATCGAGCTCTAATTCACCCCTCCACTTT.